A single T cell receptor (beta chain) is shown here with its context. The target antigen is unknown. The germline V gene has CDR1 LNHDA and CDR2 SQIVND (reference sequence). V lost 5 bases to trimming and J lost 3 bases, with 14 bases between them. The CDR3 consists of 15 residues. Reverse transcription of all isolated RNA meant that expressed TCRB transcripts were sequenced. Measured with immunoSEQ multiplex PCR; TCRdb has only the in-frame clones, and not every one. This repertoire shows 250,000 to 300,000 clones, roughly 25% found once; its top ten account for around 0.013%. Blood was collected once per donor into heparin, averaging about 116 mL. This specimen belongs to a study of beta chain features in type 1 diabetes. Whole-study findings and limits: Patients showed naive, central memory and Treg TCRB repertoires that appeared more similar than those of healthy donors. Significant though moderate, a shortening of TCRB CDR3s appeared in all four CD4+ subsets of Type 1 diabetes patients. Patients with type 1 diabetes showed fewer VDJ junction insertions and more deletions.

The TCR originated in a woman aged 25-40 years with type 1 diabetes. The sample comprised naive CD4+ T cells from blood. The V gene is TRBV19, the J gene TRBJ1-5; TRBD1 is a possible D gene (6 bases). In DNA form, the CDR3 reads TGTGCCAGTAGTCTCATCGGGGACAACAATCAGCCCCAGCATTTT. It specifies CASSLIGDNNQPQHF.